This paragraph covers one T cell receptor (beta chain) sequence. Antigen: not known. This sample stems from a study of shared clonotypes between healthy human individuals. TCRdb's table, derived via immunoSEQ multiplex PCR, lists solely in-frame clones and lacks some. The sample has 2 million to 2.5 million clones, 85% to 95% seen once. This CDR3 is built from 14 residues. Germline V gene data show CDR1 as MDHEN and CDR2 as SYDVKM. The ends lost 6 bases at V and 5 bases at J; junction bases unmatched: 7. Study-level findings and limits: When naive CD4 clonotypes were compared across several donors, about 5% were shared. Relative to memory subsets, naive subsets generally showed larger estimated richness.

Positive CCR7 selection of CD45RO-negative cells yielded the naive CD8 cells, and terminally differentiated effector memory CD45RA+ cells were excluded. Specimen: naive CD8+ T cells from PBMCs. The source is a man younger than 35 in good health. Some clones in this sample may be carry-over from other donors' samples. The gene calls are TRBV28 and TRBJ2-3; 8 nucleotides align to TRBD1. The CDR3 DNA is TGTGCCAGCAGGCCGGACAGGGCGGAAGATACGCAGTATTTT. It yields the protein CASRPDRAEDTQYF.